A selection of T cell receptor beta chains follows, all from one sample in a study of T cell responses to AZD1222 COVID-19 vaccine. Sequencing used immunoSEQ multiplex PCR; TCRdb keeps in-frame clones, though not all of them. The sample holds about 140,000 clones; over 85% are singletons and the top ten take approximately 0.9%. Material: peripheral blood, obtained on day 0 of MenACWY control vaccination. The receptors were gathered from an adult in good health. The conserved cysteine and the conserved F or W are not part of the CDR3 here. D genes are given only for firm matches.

ASRQIIGSPLH	.	TRBV6-5	TRBJ1-6
ASRARWVGGQETQY	.	TRBV5-6	TRBJ2-5
ASSLVGDHYGYT	.	TRBV5-1	TRBJ1-2
ASSLLVKGNEQF	.	TRBV5-6	TRBJ2-1
ATSGVSGLKLF	.	TRBV15	TRBJ1-4
ASSTRQGWKTQY	TRBD1	TRBV19	TRBJ2-5
ASRDGTGVGYT	TRBD1	TRBV25-1	TRBJ1-2
ASSPSPRQTYEQY	.	TRBV18	TRBJ2-7
ASSIGPSGNSLSYEQY	TRBD2	TRBV19	TRBJ2-7
ATRGKGGDTEAF	.	TRBV24-1	TRBJ1-1